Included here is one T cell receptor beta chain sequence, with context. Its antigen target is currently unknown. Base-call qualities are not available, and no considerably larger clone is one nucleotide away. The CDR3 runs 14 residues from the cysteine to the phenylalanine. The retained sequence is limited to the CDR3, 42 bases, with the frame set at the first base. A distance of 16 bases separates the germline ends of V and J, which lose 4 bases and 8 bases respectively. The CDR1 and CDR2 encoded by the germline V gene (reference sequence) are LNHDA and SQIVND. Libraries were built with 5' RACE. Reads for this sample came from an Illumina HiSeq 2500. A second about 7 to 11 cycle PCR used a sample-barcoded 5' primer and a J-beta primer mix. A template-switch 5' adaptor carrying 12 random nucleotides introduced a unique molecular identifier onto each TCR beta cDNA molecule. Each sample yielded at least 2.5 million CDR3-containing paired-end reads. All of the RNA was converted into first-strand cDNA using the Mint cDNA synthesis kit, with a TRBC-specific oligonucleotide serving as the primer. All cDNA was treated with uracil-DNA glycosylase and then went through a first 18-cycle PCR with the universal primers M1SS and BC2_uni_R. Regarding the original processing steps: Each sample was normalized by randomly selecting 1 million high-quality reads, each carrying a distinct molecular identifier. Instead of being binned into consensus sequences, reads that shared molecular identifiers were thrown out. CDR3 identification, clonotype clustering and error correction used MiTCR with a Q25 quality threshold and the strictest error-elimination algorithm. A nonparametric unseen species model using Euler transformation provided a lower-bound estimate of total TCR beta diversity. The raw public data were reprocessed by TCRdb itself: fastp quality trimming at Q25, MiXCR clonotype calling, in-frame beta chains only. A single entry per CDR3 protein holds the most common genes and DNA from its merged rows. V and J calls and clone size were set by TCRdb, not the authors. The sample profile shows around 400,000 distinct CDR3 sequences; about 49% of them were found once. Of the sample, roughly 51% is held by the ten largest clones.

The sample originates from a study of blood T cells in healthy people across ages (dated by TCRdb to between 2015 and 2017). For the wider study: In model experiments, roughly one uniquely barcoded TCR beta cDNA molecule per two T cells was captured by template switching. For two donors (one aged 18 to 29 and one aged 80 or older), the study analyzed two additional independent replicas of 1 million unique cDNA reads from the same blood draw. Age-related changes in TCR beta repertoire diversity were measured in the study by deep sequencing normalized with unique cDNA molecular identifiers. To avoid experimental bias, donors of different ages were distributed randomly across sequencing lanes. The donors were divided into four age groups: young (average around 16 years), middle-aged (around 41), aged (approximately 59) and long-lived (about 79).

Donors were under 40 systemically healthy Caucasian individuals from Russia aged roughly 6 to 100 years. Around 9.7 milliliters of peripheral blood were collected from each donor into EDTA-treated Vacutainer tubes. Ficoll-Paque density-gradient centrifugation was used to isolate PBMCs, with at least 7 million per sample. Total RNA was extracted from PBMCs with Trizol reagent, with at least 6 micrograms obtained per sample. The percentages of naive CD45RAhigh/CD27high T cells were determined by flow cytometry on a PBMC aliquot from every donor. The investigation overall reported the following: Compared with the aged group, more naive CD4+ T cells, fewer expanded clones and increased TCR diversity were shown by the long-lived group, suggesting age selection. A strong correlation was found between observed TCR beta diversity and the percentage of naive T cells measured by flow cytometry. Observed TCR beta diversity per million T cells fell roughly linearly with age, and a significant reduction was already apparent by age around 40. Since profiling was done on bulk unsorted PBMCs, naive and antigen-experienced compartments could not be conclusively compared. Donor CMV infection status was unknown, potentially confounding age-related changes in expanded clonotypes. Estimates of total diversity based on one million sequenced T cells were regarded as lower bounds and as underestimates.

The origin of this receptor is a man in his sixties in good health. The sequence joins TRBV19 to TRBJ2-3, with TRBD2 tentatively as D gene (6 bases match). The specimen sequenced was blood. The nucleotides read TGTGCCAGTAGTAAAGGTTCTCGGCGGGGTACGCAGTATTTT. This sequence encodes CASSKGSRRGTQYF.